These T cell receptor beta chains were read from a single sample in a study of T cells in Graves' hyperthyroidism and ophthalmopathy. TCRdb reanalysed the multiplex PCR reads using MiXCR and keeps one entry per CDR3 protein. This sample has approximately 400,000 distinct CDR3 sequences, with 15% found just once. The sequenced material came from blood. The receptors were sampled from a young woman with Graves' hyperthyroidism. Both conserved end residues are trimmed from each CDR3.

V	J	CDR3
TRBV9	TRBJ2-1	ASSVSQGLAGGPLDNEQF
TRBV20-1	TRBJ2-2	SARDYRREGHTGELF
TRBV20-1	TRBJ2-1	SGQGSSYNEQF
TRBV2	TRBJ2-7	ASSGTASEQY
TRBV12-3/TRBV12-4	TRBJ2-3	ASSLWEDTQY
TRBV5-5	TRBJ1-2	ASSLSGRGDYGYT
TRBV10-3	TRBJ2-1	ATTTLAGSYNEQF
TRBV5-1	TRBJ2-3	ASSLYSRLTDTQY
TRBV19	TRBJ2-1	ASRKGAYEQF
TRBV5-1	TRBJ2-1	ASSKGLVRVEQF
TRBV5-1	TRBJ2-7	ASSLTTVGFYEQY
TRBV6-1	TRBJ2-5	ASSRGTSGQETQY
TRBV18	TRBJ1-5	ATRGGNQPQH
TRBV3-1	TRBJ2-1	ASSQDLPGGADNEQF
TRBV5-1	TRBJ2-1	ASSDQGNSYNEQF
TRBV5-1	TRBJ1-1	ASRPGQLMDTEAF
TRBV28	TRBJ2-1	ASSLWDGGSNEQF
TRBV20-1	TRBJ2-7	SARETSGISYEQY
TRBV28	TRBJ2-1	ASSSWRTSGRAYNEQF
TRBV25-1	TRBJ1-2	ASRKGSGGYGYT
TRBV7-9	TRBJ1-1	ASSWRGRMNTEAF
TRBV30	TRBJ2-4	AWSAGLVSGQGLHIQY
TRBV28	TRBJ2-7	ASSETGGHEQY
TRBV5-5	TRBJ2-7	ASSLDRPYEQY
TRBV30	TRBJ2-3	AWRQGDTQY
TRBV2	TRBJ1-1	ASRMMSLGQGRTEAF
TRBV4-2	TRBJ2-7	ASSQDHRGHHSYEQY
TRBV4-2	TRBJ1-3	ASSQHGTGNSGNTIY
TRBV7-3	TRBJ2-3	ASSLRGETDTQY
TRBV12-5	TRBJ1-1	ASGKMQGDTEAF
TRBV27	TRBJ2-7	ASSLGGELAGLFEQY
TRBV20-1	TRBJ1-1	SARDVFANTEAF
TRBV18	TRBJ2-5	ASSPPGPAGARETQY
TRBV6-1	TRBJ1-6	ASNQQSSYNSPLH
TRBV12-3/TRBV12-4	TRBJ1-2	ASSSLRGGGYT
TRBV12-3/TRBV12-4	TRBJ2-1	ASSPLASGSLNEQF
TRBV20-1	TRBJ2-1	SARGPFVGAYNEQF
TRBV5-1	TRBJ1-1	ASSLFSGHSEAF
TRBV15	TRBJ1-1	ATSRGPRDKNTEAF
TRBV6-1	TRBJ2-1	ASMIQFSGGSSYNEQF
TRBV28	TRBJ1-2	ASSSPGQVSVNYGYT
TRBV20-1	TRBJ2-5	SARASPLRPETQY
TRBV7-2	TRBJ2-7	ASSLFQEGVPFYEQY
TRBV9	TRBJ2-3	ASSVGLSSGRVTDTQY
TRBV2	TRBJ2-3	ASSAFPSLAGFTDTQY
TRBV7-3	TRBJ2-3	ASSLTGGSGADTQY
TRBV29-1	TRBJ2-1	SVESASDNEQF
TRBV6-1	TRBJ2-2	ASSEVGVVASNTGELF
TRBV12-3/TRBV12-4	TRBJ1-1	ASRRGNTEAF
TRBV2	TRBJ1-5	ASRAGTGTWGQPQH
TRBV5-4	TRBJ2-7	ASSLAKGFSYEQY
TRBV10-1	TRBJ2-5	ASSASGRAQETQY
TRBV11-2	TRBJ2-5	ASSQGGSETQY